This T cell receptor beta chain derives from a study of blood T cells in healthy people across ages. Broader study findings: A greater number of naive CD4+ cells and higher diversity distinguished long-lived donors from aged donors.

Alongside a J-beta primer mix, a sample-barcoded 5' primer served in a second PCR lasting about 7 to 12 cycles. In TCRdb, the 5' RACE reads were re-called with MiXCR into one record per CDR3 protein. The table records over 1.5 million distinct CDR3 sequences, around 48% of them present only once. Total RNA amounts of at least 6 micrograms were extracted per sample. CDR1 LGHNA and CDR2 YSLEER come from the germline V gene. This CDR3 region has 13 residues. Concerning this clonotype itself: Its cognate antigen is unknown. Germline is not matched at one junction end, which may reflect a read error.

The sequencing sample was made of blood. The clonotype originates from a woman between 35 and 50 years old in good health. The rearrangement links TRBV4-3 to TRBJ1-2; D remains unclear. CDR3 DNA: TGCGCCAGCAGCCAAGTGCAATTAGGAGGCTACGCCTTC. Amino acids: CASSQVQLGGYAF.